The 30 T cell receptor beta chains given below trace back to one sample, sequenced in a study of early T cells in non-severe SARS-CoV-2 infection. TCRdb re-analysed the 5' RACE reads in MiXCR, keeping a single row per CDR3 protein. This sample has around 50,000 distinct CDR3 sequences; roughly an eighth occur once, and the top ten carry 2.9%. The specimen sequenced was whole blood. The receptors come from an adult who was a healthcare worker with PCR-confirmed SARS-CoV-2 infection or an uninfected control (not recorded which).

This rearrangement joins TRBV10-1 to TRBJ2-2; D remains ambiguous. Germline V lookup: CDR1 WNHNN, CDR2 SYGVQD (reference sequence). The CDR3 runs 14 residues. V was shortened by 6 bases and J by 4 bases, with 12 bases between the two germline ends. The CDR3 nucleotides read TGCGCCAGCAGCTCCGGGCCCTTCACCGGGGAGCTGTTTTTT. It codes for CASSSGPFTGELFF.

CDR3 bases: TGTGCCAGTAGTATTGTTCGGATCCTAGAAGCGCGGGGGCAGTACTTC. This gives the protein CASSIVRILEARGQYF. The chain links TRBV19 to TRBJ2-7; D perhaps matches TRBD2 (6 bases). Per germline, CDR1 LNHDA and CDR2 SQIVND (reference sequence). Trimming left V 3 bases short and J 9 bases short, with 24 bases between. CDR3 length: 16 residues.

The genes are TRBV6-5 and TRBJ1-2, with TRBD1 matching 7 bases. J gave up 5 bases and V 6 bases, and 6 bases lay outside the gene matches. Germline values: CDR1 MNHEY, CDR2 SVGAGI. The CDR3 is 13 amino acids. This CDR3 is CASRTGTAYGYTF. The CDR3 coding sequence is TGTGCCAGCAGGACCGGGACAGCGTATGGCTACACCTTC.

V usage is TRBV14 and J usage is TRBJ2-3; 7 bases line up with TRBD2. With 0 bases clipped from V and 6 bases from J, the junction kept 9 bases outside the gene matches. CDR1 and CDR2 from the germline V gene are SGHDN and FVKESK. This CDR3 is built from 16 residues. The DNA for the CDR3 is TGTGCCAGCAGCCAAGATCAGCGGGATATACGGGATACGCAGTATTTT. Its translation is CASSQDQRDIRDTQYF.

This clonotype appeared many times. The chain combines TRBV11-1 with TRBJ2-7; 8 bases are a match to TRBD1. V lost 5 bases to trimming and J lost 4 bases; unmatched junction nucleotides: 13. Germline V CDR1 and CDR2: SGHAT, FQDESV (reference sequence). This CDR3 is 16 amino acids long. The CDR3 coding sequence is TGTGCCAGCAGCCCCCTCGTCGGGACAGGTGGATACGAGCAGTACTTC. As protein: CASSPLVGTGGYEQYF. The complete variable domain, with remaining parts taken from reference TRBV11-1 and TRBJ2-7, reads EAEVAQSPRYKITEKSQAVAFWCDPISGHATLYWYRQILGQGPELLVQFQDESVVDDSQLPKDRFSAERLKGVDSTLKIQPAELGDSAMYLCASSPLVGTGGYEQYFGPGTRLTVT.

The gene calls are TRBV11-3 and TRBJ1-3; D gene unclear. CDR3 size: 15 residues. Per germline, CDR1 SGHNT and CDR2 YENEEA. V was cut by 3 bases and J by 0 bases, with 9 bases left in between. The CDR3 region is CASSFSTSSGNTIYF. The CDR3 coding sequence is TGTGCCAGCAGCTTCAGTACGAGCTCTGGAAACACCATATATTTT. The variable domain in full, with the rest retrieved from reference TRBV11-3 and TRBJ1-3, is EAGVVQSPRYKIIEKKQPVAFWCNPISGHNTLYWYLQNLGQGPELLIRYENEEAVDDSQLPKDRFSAERLKGVDSTLKIQPAELGDSAVYLCASSFSTSSGNTIYFGEGSWLTVV.

Only one count was recorded for this clonotype. A much larger clone is a single base away; this may be a read error. V gene TRBV3-1 combines with J gene TRBJ2-1; 7 positions agree with TRBD1. Germline V gene sequence: CDR1 LGHDT, CDR2 YNNKEL (reference sequence). The CDR3 totals 17 residues. The CDR3 reads CASCQGQGVSSYNEQFF. CDR3 sequence (DNA): TGTGCCAGCTGCCAAGGGCAGGGGGTCTCCTCCTACAATGAGCAGTTCTTC.

This clonotype was picked up a small number of times. This rearrangement joins TRBV29-1 to TRBJ2-1; no definite D call. CDR3 length: 12 amino acids. CDR1 SQVTM and CDR2 ANQGSEA come from the germline V gene. Trimming took off 4 bases at V and 6 bases at J, with 10 bases between the two ends. CDR3 protein: CSVGAVGNEQFF. The CDR3 DNA reads TGCAGCGTTGGTGCTGTAGGCAATGAGCAGTTCTTC.

This clonotype came up many times. The CDR3 DNA reads TGTGCCAGCAGTTTCTCTGGGACAGGGGTTTTCTACGAGCAGTACTTC. Translated: CASSFSGTGVFYEQYF. The genes are TRBV28 and TRBJ2-7, with 10 bases that match TRBD1. After removal of 3 bases from V and 3 bases from J, the junction contained 8 bases not matched to a gene. CDR3 length equals 16 residues. Per germline, CDR1 MDHEN and CDR2 SYDVKM.

This clonotype came up many times. This chain links TRBV28 with TRBJ2-7; D might be TRBD1 or TRBD2, each matching 5 bases. The length of the CDR3 is 15 residues. Germline CDR1 is MDHEN and CDR2 is SYDVKM. V dropped 2 bases and J dropped 3 bases, with 14 bases sitting between them. The CDR3 DNA is TGTGCCAGCAGTTTAAGGGTCGGGGCTGGCTACGAGCAGTACTTC. As protein: CASSLRVGAGYEQYF.

This clonotype has ten or more counts. This rearrangement joins TRBV7-8 to TRBJ1-6; D ambiguous. The CDR3 consists of 14 residues. Germline-derived CDR1 and CDR2 are SGHVS and FQNEAQ. Trimming took 5 bases from V and 7 from J, leaving 12 bases between them. CDR3 bases: TGTGCCAGCAGCCACGAGGTCAGGAATTCACCCCTCCACTTT. Protein product: CASSHEVRNSPLHF.

As to this clonotype: A much larger clone is a single base away; this may be a read error. In DNA form, the CDR3 reads TGTGCCAGCAACGGACAGGGGGCACCCCTCGACTTT. Its protein is CASNGQGAPLDF. This chain links TRBV25-1 with TRBJ1-6, with TRBD1 matching 11 bases. Germline loops: CDR1 MGHDK, CDR2 SYGVNS. The CDR3 contains 12 residues.

In this sample, this clonotype turned up a few times. One end of the junction fails to match germline, which may point to a read error. V usage is TRBV9 and J usage is TRBJ2-6; maybe TRBD1 (5 bases). The CDR3 is made up of 15 amino acids. Germline-derived CDR1 and CDR2 are SGDLS and YYNGEE. The CDR3 DNA reads TGTGCCAGCAGCGTAGGGGGCTCTGGGGCCAACGTCATGACTTTC. Protein product: CASSVGGSGANVMTF.

This clonotype was seen many times. V is TRBV6-6 and J is TRBJ1-5; 9 bases agree with TRBD1. Germline CDR1 reads MNHNY; CDR2 reads SVGAGI (reference sequence). Trimming at V came to 5 bases and at J to 2 bases, leaving 13 bases not matched to a gene. The CDR3 contains 18 residues. CDR3 sequence: CASSTAGTGPIGNQPQHF. CDR3 nucleotide sequence: TGTGCCAGCAGTACCGCCGGGACAGGGCCCATTGGCAATCAGCCCCAGCATTTT.

This clonotype was counted ten times or more. The chain recombines TRBV3-1 with TRBJ2-7; D may be TRBD2 (6 bases). This CDR3 is built from 14 residues. Germline lookup yields CDR1 LGHDT and CDR2 YNNKEL (reference sequence). Trimming stripped 0 bases from V and 3 bases from J, with 9 bases between. The CDR3 is CASSQDLGGYEQYF. DNA of the CDR3: TGTGCCAGCAGCCAAGATCTGGGGGGCTACGAGCAGTACTTC.

Only a few counts were recorded for this clonotype. The chain is built from TRBV29-1 and TRBJ2-7, with TRBD1 matching over 11 bases. The germline V gene encodes CDR1 SQVTM and CDR2 ANQGSEA. After removal of 6 bases from V and 2 bases from J, the junction contained 3 bases not matched to a gene. The CDR3 runs to 13 residues. The CDR3 DNA sequence: TGCAGCGTAACGGGACAGGGGGCCTACGAGCAGTACTTC. It translates to CSVTGQGAYEQYF.

About this clonotype: A read error may be the cause here, since a much bigger clone is one base away. V and J are TRBV12-3 or TRBV12-4 and TRBJ2-5; D not certain. The CDR3 runs to 16 residues. With 8 bases removed from V and 2 bases from J, the gap between germline ends came to 21 bases. The CDR3 nucleotides are TGTGCCAGCCTTTCCTCGGACGGAGCCCTACAAGAGACCCAGTACTTC. Protein sequence: CASLSSDGALQETQYF.

This clonotype was detected ten times or more. The chain couples TRBV14 to TRBJ1-1; D gene uncertain. V was pared by 0 bases and J by 5 bases, with 7 bases between. Germline assignment: CDR1 SGHDN and CDR2 FVKESK. CDR3 size: 13 residues. As DNA, the CDR3 is TGTGCCAGCAGCCAAGACCGGTTAACTGAAGCTTTCTTT. Its protein product is CASSQDRLTEAFF.

At least ten counts were recorded for this clonotype. V and J are TRBV7-9 and TRBJ1-2, with D tentatively TRBD1 (5 bases). V was clipped by 4 bases and J by 4 bases, with 13 bases between them. CDR1 and CDR2 (germline): SEHNR, FQNEAQ (reference sequence). There are 14 residues in the CDR3. The DNA for the CDR3 is TGTGCCAGCAGCTCCTCGGGGGATGGCTATGGCTACACCTTC. This encodes CASSSSGDGYGYTF. Supplemented by reference TRBV7-9 and TRBJ1-2, the full variable domain reads DTGVSQNPRHKITKRGQNVTFRCDPISEHNRLYWYRQTLGQGPEFLTYFQNEAQLEKSRLLSDRFSAERPKGSFSTLEIQRTEQGDSAMYLCASSSSGDGYGYTFGSGTRLTVV.

The V call is TRBV19, the J call TRBJ1-5; TRBD1 agrees at 8 bases. V shed 4 bases and J 6 bases; nucleotides not matched to a gene: 5. This CDR3 is 14 amino acids long. Germline V gene data show CDR1 as LNHDA and CDR2 as SQIVND (reference sequence). The CDR3, as DNA: TGTGCCAGTAGTAAGACAGGGGTAAGTCAGCCCCAGCATTTT. Translating it yields CASSKTGVSQPQHF.

This clonotype has more than one count but fewer than ten. The chain uses TRBV7-9 and TRBJ2-1; 7 bases fit TRBD2. V lost 6 bases to trimming and J lost 0 bases; unmatched junction nucleotides: 8. Germline CDR1 SEHNR, CDR2 FQNEAQ (reference sequence). This CDR3 comprises 16 residues. DNA of the CDR3: TGTGCCAGCAGAGTAGCGGGTCCTAGCTCCTACAATGAGCAGTTCTTC. Translating it yields CASRVAGPSSYNEQFF.

The chain's CDR3 is CASLSPGVNTEAFF. The CDR3 coding sequence is TGTGCCAGCCTCTCGCCGGGGGTGAACACTGAAGCTTTCTTT. The chain recombines TRBV28 with TRBJ1-1, with a possible D match to TRBD1 (5 bases). Germline values: CDR1 MDHEN, CDR2 SYDVKM. The V end was cut by 8 bases, the J end by 0 bases, with 13 bases between. The CDR3 has 14 amino acids.

The table lists this clonotype with many counts. The gene calls are TRBV11-3 and TRBJ2-2; 9 nucleotides line up with TRBD2. This CDR3 has 16 amino acids. Germline V lookup: CDR1 SGHNT, CDR2 YENEEA. J lost 6 bases, V lost 8 bases, and 13 bases had no gene match. In DNA, the CDR3 is TGTGCCAGCCGGCGGCGGGGGGGCCGGGTCTCCGGGGAGCTGTTTTTT. The encoded protein is CASRRRGGRVSGELFF.

This clonotype was counted many times. This chain uses TRBV9 with TRBJ2-7, with TRBD2 matching over 7 bases. This CDR3 has 17 amino acids. The V segment lost 0 bases and the J segment 6 bases; nucleotides outside the gene matches: 15. The germline gives CDR1 SGDLS, CDR2 YYNGEE. CDR3 region: CASSVDPVAGVMFEQYF. CDR3 nucleotide sequence: TGTGCCAGCAGCGTAGACCCGGTGGCGGGAGTCATGTTCGAGCAGTACTTC.

The V gene is TRBV29-1, the J gene TRBJ2-3; no definite D call. The CDR3 is 11 amino acids. Per germline, CDR1 SQVTM and CDR2 ANQGSEA. Trimming left V 3 bases short and J 5 bases short, with 6 bases between. CDR3 nucleotide sequence: TGCAGCGTTGACTTCCAAGATACGCAGTATTTT. It encodes CSVDFQDTQYF.

This rearrangement joins TRBV29-1 to TRBJ1-5; D gene uncertain. The V end was cut by 5 bases, the J end by 2 bases, with 10 bases between. Germline CDR1 reads SQVTM; CDR2 reads ANQGSEA. The CDR3 is 13 amino acids. The CDR3 spells CSVQELGNQPQHF. DNA for the CDR3: TGCAGCGTTCAGGAGTTGGGCAATCAGCCCCAGCATTTT.

This clonotype was found many times. The chain joins TRBV7-2 to TRBJ2-2; 7 bases are a match to TRBD1. With 5 bases clipped from V and 6 bases from J, the junction kept 6 bases outside the gene matches. The CDR3 has 14 residues. Germline V gene sequence: CDR1 SGHTA, CDR2 FQGNSA. The CDR3 sequence: CASSPKTGSGELFF. The CDR3 DNA is TGTGCCAGCAGCCCTAAGACAGGGTCCGGGGAGCTGTTTTTT.

This clonotype was picked up a small number of times. This rearrangement joins TRBV6-5 to TRBJ2-3; D remains ambiguous. The CDR3 consists of 15 residues. Germline assignment: CDR1 MNHEY and CDR2 SVGAGI. Trimming removed 2 bases at V and 0 bases at J, with 9 bases between. CDR3 sequence reads: CASSYLSSSTDTQYF. DNA of the CDR3: TGTGCCAGCAGTTACCTGTCTTCTAGCACAGATACGCAGTATTTT.

V and J are TRBV18 and TRBJ1-1; 8 nucleotides match TRBD1. Losses at the gene ends were 0 bases for V and 1 base for J; bases not matched to a gene: 10. In germline, CDR1 is KGHSH, CDR2 LQKENI. The CDR3 has 18 residues. CDR3 bases: TGTGCCAGCTCACCACCGCGGGGCAGGGGGCATGAGAACACTGAAGCTTTCTTT. This gives the protein CASSPPRGRGHENTEAFF.

The chain's CDR3 is CAIRTTYEQYF. In DNA form, the CDR3 reads TGTGCCATCAGGACTACCTACGAGCAGTACTTC. The chain has TRBV10-3 and TRBJ2-7; maybe TRBD2 (5 bases). The CDR3 has 11 amino acids. Between the trimmed V and J ends, which lost 6 bases and 2 bases, there was a span of 5 bases. Germline V gene lookup returns CDR1 ENHRY and CDR2 SYGVKD.